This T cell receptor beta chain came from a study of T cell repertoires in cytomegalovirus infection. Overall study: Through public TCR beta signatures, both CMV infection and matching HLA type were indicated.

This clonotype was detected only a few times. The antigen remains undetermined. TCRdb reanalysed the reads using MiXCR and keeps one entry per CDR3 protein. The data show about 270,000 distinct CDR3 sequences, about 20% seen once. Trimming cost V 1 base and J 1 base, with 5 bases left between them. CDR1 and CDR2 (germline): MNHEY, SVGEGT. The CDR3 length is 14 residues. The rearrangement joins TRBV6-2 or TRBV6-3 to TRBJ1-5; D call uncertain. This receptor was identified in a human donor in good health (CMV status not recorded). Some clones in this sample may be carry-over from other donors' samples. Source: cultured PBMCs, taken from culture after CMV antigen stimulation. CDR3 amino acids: CASSYYSSNQPQHF. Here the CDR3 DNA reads TGTGCCAGCAGTTACTACAGCAGCAATCAGCCCCAGCATTTT.